A selection of T cell receptor beta chains follows, all from one sample in a study of CD8 T cells in ankylosing spondylitis. TCRdb analysed the 5' RACE reads with MiXCR anew, one entry per CDR3 protein. Of approximately 300,000 distinct CDR3 sequences listed, approximately 8.2% were seen once; the top ten hold roughly 15%. The sample consisted of blood, either unsorted or a sorted T cell fraction (not recorded which). The source is a male donor with ankylosing spondylitis. The CDR3 runs from the conserved cysteine through the conserved F or W. A D gene is named only where the DNA matches it firmly. Rows may omit the clone size; those that give it use once, few, many or a size class.

v_gene	d_gene	abundance	len	j_gene	CDR3aa	CDR3nt
TRBV5-1	TRBD2	NA	14	TRBJ2-5	CASRASGSGVTQYF	TGCGCCAGCAGGGCAAGCGGGAGTGGTGTGACCCAGTACTTC
TRBV14	NA	NA	14	TRBJ2-7	CASSRTALTYEQYF	TGTGCCAGCAGCCGGACGGCCCTTACCTACGAGCAGTACTTC
TRBV29-1	NA	NA	13	TRBJ1-2	CSVEVAQGKGYTF	TGCAGCGTTGAAGTTGCGCAGGGGAAAGGCTACACCTTC
TRBV5-6	NA	many	13	TRBJ2-5	CASSRPIVETQYF	TGTGCCAGCAGCCGCCCAATTGTAGAGACCCAGTACTTC
TRBV7-7	TRBD1	few	14	TRBJ2-2	CASSSQGHTGELFF	TGTGCTAGCAGCTCACAGGGGCACACCGGGGAGCTGTTTTTT
TRBV28	NA	few	16	TRBJ1-5	CASSSGGGRSNQPQHF	TGTGCCAGCAGTAGCGGGGGGGGCCGAAGCAATCAGCCCCAGCATTTT
TRBV20-1	NA	many	14	TRBJ2-7	CSAREYGSSYEQYF	TGCAGTGCTAGAGAATACGGGAGCTCCTACGAGCAGTACTTC
TRBV5-1	TRBD2	NA	20	TRBJ2-7	CASSTSRGPGTSGRAAKQYF	TGCGCCAGCAGCACATCCCGTGGCCCTGGGACTAGCGGGAGGGCCGCAAAGCAGTACTTC
TRBV5-1	TRBD2	few	15	TRBJ2-1	CASSLLASGSNEQFF	TGCGCCAGCAGCTTGCTAGCTAGCGGGAGCAATGAGCAGTTCTTC
TRBV7-6	NA	many	14	TRBJ2-1	CASSLGAVYNEQFF	TGTGCCAGCAGCTTAGGGGCGGTCTACAATGAGCAGTTCTTC
TRBV5-1	NA	NA	18	TRBJ2-7	CASSLGLSGMGASYEQYF	TGCGCCAGCAGCTTGGGGTTGTCGGGCATGGGTGCCTCCTACGAGCAGTACTTC
TRBV6-2/TRBV6-3	NA	NA	15	TRBJ2-3	CASSPPGAGTDTQYF	TGTGCCAGCAGCCCCCCCGGAGCCGGCACAGATACGCAGTATTTT
TRBV20-1	NA	few	15	TRBJ2-3	CSAPGGFPGLDTQYF	TGCAGTGCCCCTGGGGGCTTCCCCGGGCTAGATACGCAGTATTTT
TRBV9	TRBD2	NA	15	TRBJ2-7	CASSPDIGGGYEQYF	TGTGCCAGCAGCCCAGACATAGGCGGGGGTTACGAGCAGTACTTC
TRBV28	NA	NA	14	TRBJ2-4	CATAGEALGEIQYF	TGTGCCACCGCCGGGGAGGCCCTGGGAGAAATTCAGTACTTC
TRBV5-1	TRBD1	NA	17	TRBJ1-4	CASSLQPTGATNEKLFF	TGCGCCAGCAGCCTGCAACCTACAGGGGCCACTAATGAAAAACTGTTTTTT
TRBV4-1	TRBD1	NA	14	TRBJ1-1	CASSQGQGGTEAFF	TGCGCCAGCAGCCAAGGACAGGGGGGCACTGAAGCTTTCTTT
TRBV20-1	NA	few	13	TRBJ1-2	CSAPGTLAYGYTF	TGCAGTGCCCCCGGGACACTCGCCTATGGCTACACCTTC
TRBV15	NA	few	15	TRBJ1-2	CATSRDVSRIIGYTF	TGTGCCACCAGCAGAGATGTATCGAGGATAATTGGCTACACCTTC
TRBV5-1	TRBD2	many	16	TRBJ2-1	CASSLWTSDANNEQFF	TGCGCCAGCAGCTTGTGGACTAGCGACGCAAACAATGAGCAGTTCTTC
TRBV28	NA	many	14	TRBJ2-5	CASSPAGWQETQYF	TGTGCCAGCAGTCCCGCGGGTTGGCAAGAGACCCAGTACTTC
TRBV7-9	TRBD1	NA	15	TRBJ1-2	CASSTTGTGVSGYTF	TGTGCCAGCAGCACTACCGGGACAGGGGTGTCGGGCTACACCTTC
TRBV2	NA	NA	15	TRBJ1-6	CASSDGTGFNSPLHF	TGTGCCAGCAGTGACGGTACAGGGTTCAATTCACCCCTCCACTTT
TRBV10-3	NA	few	14	TRBJ2-3	CAISERESTDTQYF	TGTGCCATCAGTGAGCGGGAGAGCACAGATACGCAGTATTTT
TRBV10-1	TRBD2	many	12	TRBJ2-7	CASSPIAGEQYF	TGCGCCAGCAGTCCCATAGCGGGAGAGCAGTACTTC
TRBV6-1	TRBD1	many	14	TRBJ1-2	CASSDAGTGVGYTF	TGTGCCAGCAGTGATGCCGGGACAGGGGTAGGCTACACCTTC
TRBV12-3/TRBV12-4	NA	NA	14	TRBJ2-5	CASSLRSQLMAQYF	TGTGCCAGCAGTTTACGGTCGCAGCTTATGGCCCAGTACTTC
TRBV6-6	TRBD1	few	13	TRBJ1-2	CASSKQGKEGYTF	TGTGCCAGCAGCAAACAGGGGAAAGAGGGCTACACCTTC
TRBV5-8	NA	NA	14	TRBJ1-5	CAIGPSWFGQPQHF	TGTGCCATCGGACCCAGTTGGTTTGGGCAGCCCCAGCATTTT
TRBV2	NA	NA	13	TRBJ1-2	CASRLADPHGYTF	TGTGCCAGCCGCCTAGCCGACCCCCATGGCTACACCTTC
TRBV3-1	TRBD1	many	17	TRBJ2-2	CASSHPGQGAYTGELFF	TGTGCCAGCAGCCACCCCGGACAGGGGGCGTACACCGGGGAGCTGTTTTTT
TRBV25-1	NA	NA	13	TRBJ2-7	CASQQGEGYEQYF	TGTGCCAGCCAACAGGGGGAGGGCTACGAGCAGTACTTC
TRBV19	NA	few	14	TRBJ2-7	CASSIRDGTYEQYF	TGTGCCAGTAGTATAAGGGACGGTACCTACGAGCAGTACTTC
TRBV20-1	NA	many	13	TRBJ2-7	CSASPRDPYEQYF	TGCAGTGCTAGTCCCCGGGACCCGTACGAGCAGTACTTC
TRBV5-1	NA	many	15	TRBJ2-5	CASNGWRAEQETQYF	TGCGCCAGCAATGGGTGGAGGGCGGAACAAGAGACCCAGTACTTC
TRBV7-3	NA	NA	14	TRBJ2-5	CASSLSVSQETQYF	TGTGCCAGCAGCTTAAGTGTCTCCCAAGAGACCCAGTACTTC
TRBV30	TRBD2	NA	16	TRBJ2-1	CAWSVPTSGTYNEQFF	TGTGCCTGGAGTGTACCGACTAGCGGGACATACAATGAGCAGTTCTTC
TRBV12-3/TRBV12-4	TRBD1	NA	14	TRBJ2-4	CASSQGQGEDIQYF	TGTGCCAGCAGTCAAGGACAGGGGGAGGACATTCAGTACTTC
TRBV7-3	NA	many	15	TRBJ1-6	CASSETTSYNSPLHF	TGTGCCAGCAGCGAAACGACATCGTATAATTCACCCCTCCACTTT
TRBV5-1	TRBD1	NA	16	TRBJ2-3	CASSLEGTASTDTQYF	TGCGCCAGCAGCTTGGAGGGGACAGCCAGCACAGATACGCAGTATTTT
TRBV4-2	NA	NA	13	TRBJ1-5	CASSLAEDQPQHF	TGTGCCAGCAGCCTGGCGGAGGATCAGCCCCAGCATTTT
TRBV12-3/TRBV12-4	TRBD2	few	18	TRBJ2-1	CASSPTSGLRYSYNEQFF	TGTGCCAGCAGTCCGACTAGCGGCCTACGATATTCCTACAATGAGCAGTTCTTC
TRBV7-8	NA	NA	15	TRBJ2-7	CASSRGARGDYEQYF	TGTGCCAGCAGCCGGGGAGCGCGTGGGGACTACGAGCAGTACTTC
TRBV9	TRBD2	few	15	TRBJ2-5	CASSPRGGVGETQYF	TGTGCCAGCAGCCCCCGGGGGGGGGTGGGAGAGACCCAGTACTTC
TRBV5-6	NA	few	14	TRBJ1-2	CASSLDLQGYGYTF	TGTGCCAGCAGCTTGGACCTACAGGGCTATGGCTACACCTTC
TRBV5-1	TRBD1	many	16	TRBJ1-4	CASSLYSGGENEKLFF	TGCGCCAGCAGCCTGTATTCAGGGGGAGAGAATGAAAAACTGTTTTTT
TRBV12-3/TRBV12-4	TRBD1	many	14	TRBJ2-1	CASRAGGGYNEQFF	TGTGCCAGCAGAGCAGGGGGTGGGTACAATGAGCAGTTCTTC